A selection of T cell receptor beta chains follows, all from one sample in a study of cytomegalovirus exposure and HLA in healthy donors. Some clones are missing from TCRdb's copy, which holds only in-frame ones; the method was immunoSEQ multiplex PCR. The sample has around 400,000 clones; around 86% are singletons. The sample consisted of PBMCs. These receptor sequences come from a woman aged 18-30 years in good health and CMV-seronegative. CDR3s include the opening cysteine and the closing phenylalanine or tryptophan. D genes are given only for firm matches. Only some rows state a clone size, as once, few, many or a class for expanded clones.

V gene,D gene,J gene,clone size,CDR3 protein,CDR3 DNA
TRBV2,NA,TRBJ2-7,NA,CASRRLSGSPSYEQYF,TGTGCCAGCAGGAGACTTTCAGGGTCCCCCTCCTACGAGCAGTACTTC
TRBV28,TRBD1,TRBJ2-1,NA,CASSPSTGGSYNEQFF,TGTGCCAGCAGTCCTAGTACAGGGGGCTCCTACAATGAGCAGTTCTTC
TRBV7-9,NA,TRBJ2-1,NA,CASSLARISYNEQFF,TGTGCCAGCAGCTTAGCCAGGATCTCCTACAATGAGCAGTTCTTC
TRBV10-2,TRBD2,TRBJ2-1,NA,CASSEGGRALVEQFF,TGCGCCAGCAGTGAAGGAGGGAGGGCCCTCGTTGAGCAGTTCTTC
TRBV11-3,TRBD1,TRBJ2-1,NA,CASSPGRGTGGNEQFF,TGTGCCAGCAGCCCCGGACGCGGGACAGGGGGCAATGAGCAGTTCTTC
TRBV4-1,TRBD2,TRBJ2-7,NA,CASSQVSGGVYEQYF,TGCGCCAGCAGCCAAGTAAGCGGGGGTGTCTACGAGCAGTACTTC
TRBV18,TRBD1,TRBJ1-2,NA,CASSPDRDVYTF,TGTGCCAGCTCACCCGACAGGGATGTCTACACCTTC
TRBV25-1,NA,TRBJ2-1,NA,CASSESGEYNEQFF,TGTGCCAGCAGTGAGTCGGGGGAATACAATGAGCAGTTCTTC
TRBV30,NA,TRBJ2-7,NA,CAWARTVYEQYF,TGTGCCTGGGCCAGGACTGTTTACGAGCAGTACTTC
TRBV30,TRBD2,TRBJ2-7,NA,CAWSVSSGSRAKEQYF,TGTGCCTGGAGTGTATCTAGCGGGAGTAGGGCGAAAGAGCAGTACTTC
TRBV29-1,NA,TRBJ1-2,NA,CSALKGEGRLENGYTF,TGCAGCGCCCTCAAAGGGGAGGGGCGTTTGGAAAATGGCTACACCTTC
TRBV18,TRBD1,TRBJ2-3,NA,CASARDSSTDTQYF,TGTGCCAGCGCCCGGGACAGCAGCACAGATACGCAGTATTTT
TRBV7-6,TRBD2,TRBJ2-1,NA,CASSLPSPSGGSEQFF,TGTGCCAGCAGCTTACCCTCCCCCAGCGGGGGAAGTGAGCAGTTCTTC
TRBV6-5,NA,TRBJ1-2,NA,CASSWLLTGMDGYTF,TGTGCCAGCAGTTGGCTCCTAACAGGGATGGATGGCTACACCTTC
TRBV10-2,NA,TRBJ2-2,once,CASSDVLRGLGELFF,TGCGCCAGCAGTGATGTGTTAAGGGGCCTGGGGGAGCTGTTTTTT
TRBV27,NA,TRBJ2-2,NA,CASRGAGAGNTGELFF,TGTGCCAGCAGGGGGGCCGGGGCTGGGAACACCGGGGAGCTGTTTTTT
TRBV30,TRBD2,TRBJ2-5,NA,CAWSQAGLGGRTQYF,TGTGCCTGGAGTCAAGCGGGGCTGGGTGGAAGGACCCAGTACTTC
TRBV15,NA,TRBJ2-3,NA,CATSRGAGSSDTQYF,TGTGCCACCAGCAGAGGGGCAGGATCATCAGATACGCAGTATTTT
TRBV6-1,TRBD1,TRBJ1-1,NA,CASSERQGTNTEAFF,TGTGCCAGCAGTGAACGACAGGGGACGAACACTGAAGCTTTCTTT
TRBV28,NA,TRBJ2-7,once,CASSFGSSYEQYF,TGTGCCAGCAGTTTTGGTAGTTCCTACGAGCAGTACTTC
TRBV5-1,TRBD1,TRBJ1-2,once,CASSLAGTGGRYGYTF,TGCGCCAGCAGCTTGGCCGGGACAGGGGGCAGATATGGCTACACCTTC
TRBV28,TRBD1,TRBJ2-5,NA,CASRDRGQETQYF,TGTGCCAGCAGAGACAGGGGGCAGGAGACCCAGTACTTC
TRBV10-3,NA,TRBJ1-4,NA,CAISDPGGDEKLFF,TGTGCCATCAGTGATCCGGGAGGGGATGAAAAACTGTTTTTT
TRBV28,TRBD1,TRBJ1-5,NA,CASSSAGGVSNQPQHF,TGTGCCAGCAGTTCGGCAGGGGGCGTTAGCAATCAGCCCCAGCATTTT
TRBV2,NA,TRBJ1-5,few,CASATEGTSNQPQHF,TGTGCCAGTGCCACGGAGGGGACCAGCAATCAGCCCCAGCATTTT
TRBV27,NA,TRBJ1-1,NA,CASSLSISGGREAFF,TGTGCCAGCAGTTTATCGATAAGCGGGGGGCGGGAAGCTTTCTTT
TRBV2,NA,TRBJ1-1,few,CVEGRVVDTEAFF,TGTGTAGAGGGAAGGGTCGTGGACACTGAAGCTTTCTTT
TRBV28,TRBD1,TRBJ1-2,NA,CASTDRTSSYGYTF,TGTGCCAGCACGGACAGGACCTCCTCCTATGGCTACACCTTC
TRBV27,NA,TRBJ2-7,NA,CASSLSLGIEQYF,TGTGCCAGCAGTTTAAGCCTCGGGATCGAGCAGTACTTC
TRBV7-9,NA,TRBJ1-5,NA,CASSFPGQPQHF,TGTGCCAGCAGCTTCCCGGGTCAGCCCCAGCATTTT
TRBV5-1,NA,TRBJ1-1,NA,CASSVGNMNTEAFF,TGCGCCAGCAGCGTGGGAAACATGAACACTGAAGCTTTCTTT
TRBV30,NA,TRBJ2-1,NA,CAWSVVDEQFF,TGTGCCTGGAGTGTAGTAGATGAGCAGTTCTTC
TRBV7-9,TRBD2,TRBJ2-1,NA,CASSLRSGAYNEQFF,TGTGCCAGCAGCCTACGCAGCGGGGCTTACAATGAGCAGTTCTTC
TRBV21-1,NA,TRBJ2-4,few,CARAGGVPAKNIQYF,TGTGCCCGGGCGGGAGGAGTCCCAGCCAAAAACATTCAGTACTTC
TRBV14,TRBD2,TRBJ2-1,NA,CASSPPGLAGVNEQFF,TGTGCCAGCAGCCCCCCGGGACTAGCGGGAGTGAATGAGCAGTTCTTC
TRBV4-1,TRBD1,TRBJ2-5,NA,CASSQNRGGETQYF,TGCGCCAGCAGCCAAAACAGGGGCGGGGAGACCCAGTACTTC
TRBV19,NA,TRBJ1-4,NA,CASGKPGANEKLFF,TGTGCCAGTGGAAAACCTGGAGCTAATGAAAAACTGTTTTTT
TRBV19,NA,TRBJ2-1,NA,CASRDDRSSYNEQFF,TGTGCCAGTAGGGACGACAGAAGCTCCTACAATGAGCAGTTCTTC
TRBV27,NA,TRBJ2-3,once,CASSGFVGRDTQYF,TGTGCCAGCAGTGGGTTCGTAGGGAGAGATACGCAGTATTTT
TRBV19,NA,TRBJ1-1,NA,CASSTSGDTEAFF,TGTGCCAGTAGTACGTCCGGGGACACTGAAGCTTTCTTT
TRBV28,TRBD1,TRBJ2-5,NA,CASSFSWTGEQETQYF,TGTGCCAGCAGTTTTTCTTGGACAGGAGAACAAGAGACCCAGTACTTC
TRBV6-6,NA,TRBJ1-5,NA,CASSLSFPPNQPQHF,TGTGCCAGCAGTCTCAGTTTTCCCCCCAATCAGCCCCAGCATTTT
TRBV10-3,NA,TRBJ2-7,NA,CAISDPAKAAEQYF,TGTGCCATCAGTGACCCGGCAAAAGCGGCCGAGCAGTACTTC
TRBV5-4,TRBD1,TRBJ2-3,NA,CASSPRDRLADTQYF,TGTGCCAGCAGCCCCCGGGACAGGTTAGCGGATACGCAGTATTTT
TRBV5-1,TRBD2,TRBJ2-1,NA,CASSGGTSGAYNEQFF,TGCGCCAGCAGCGGCGGGACTAGCGGGGCCTACAATGAGCAGTTCTTC